This TCR beta chain was captured in a study of beta chain features in type 1 diabetes. Across the whole study: What patients shared with healthy donors was a similar profile of age, gender and cell yields.

Remarks on this clone: The antigen is not known.

The CDR3 has 16 residues. J lost 2 bases, V lost 5 bases, and 6 bases had no gene match. The germline V gene has CDR1 MDHEN and CDR2 SYDVKM. The authors reverse transcribed all of the isolated RNA, so sequencing captured expressed TCRB transcripts. An average of about 3.5 million reads was obtained for naive, central memory and regulatory T cell samples. Measured with immunoSEQ multiplex PCR; TCRdb has only the in-frame clones, and not every one. The data show about 230,000 clones, with 9.6% seen just once and under 0.035% held by the top ten. The study, taken as a whole, reports: VDJ junctions sequenced from type 1 diabetes patients showed fewer insertions and more deletions. Patients with Type 1 diabetes showed moderately but significantly shorter TCRB CDR3s in all four CD4+ subsets.

Sequencing was performed on naive CD4+ T cells from blood. The genes are TRBV28 and TRBJ2-3, with 11 bases fitting TRBD1. The receptor was derived from a woman younger than 30 in good health. CDR3 protein: CASSKPGQGDTDTQYF. CDR3 DNA sequence: TGTGCCAGCAGTAAGCCGGGACAGGGGGACACAGATACGCAGTATTTT.